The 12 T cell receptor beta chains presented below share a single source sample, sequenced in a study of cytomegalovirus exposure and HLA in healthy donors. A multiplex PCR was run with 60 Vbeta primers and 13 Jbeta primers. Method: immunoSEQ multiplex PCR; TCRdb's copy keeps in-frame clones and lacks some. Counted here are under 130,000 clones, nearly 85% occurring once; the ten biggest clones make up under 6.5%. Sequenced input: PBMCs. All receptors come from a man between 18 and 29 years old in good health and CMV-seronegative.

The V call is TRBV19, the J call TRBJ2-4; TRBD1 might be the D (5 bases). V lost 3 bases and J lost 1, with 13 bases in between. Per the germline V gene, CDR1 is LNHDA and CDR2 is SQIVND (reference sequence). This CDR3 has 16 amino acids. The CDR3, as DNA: TGTGCCAGTAGTATGACAGTTCCTATCGCCAAAAACATTCAGTACTTC. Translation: CASSMTVPIAKNIQYF.

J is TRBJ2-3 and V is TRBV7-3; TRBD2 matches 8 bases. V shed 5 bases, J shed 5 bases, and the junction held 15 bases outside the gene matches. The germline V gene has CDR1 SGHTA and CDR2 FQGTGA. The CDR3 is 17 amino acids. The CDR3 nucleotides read TGTGCCAGCAGCCCCCAAGGACTTTCCGGGGGGGGAGATACGCAGTATTTT. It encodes CASSPQGLSGGGDTQYF.

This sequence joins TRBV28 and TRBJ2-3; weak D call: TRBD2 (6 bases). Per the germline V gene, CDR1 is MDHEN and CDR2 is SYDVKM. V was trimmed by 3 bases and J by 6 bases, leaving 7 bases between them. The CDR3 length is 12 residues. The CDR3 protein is CASSFRGDTQYF. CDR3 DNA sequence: TGTGCCAGCAGTTTCCGGGGGGATACGCAGTATTTT.

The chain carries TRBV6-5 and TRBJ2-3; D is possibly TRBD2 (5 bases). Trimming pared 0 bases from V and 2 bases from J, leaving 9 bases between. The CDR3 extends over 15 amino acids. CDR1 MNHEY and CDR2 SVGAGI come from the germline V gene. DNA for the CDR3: TGTGCCAGCAGTTACTCGAGGGCGGACACAGATACGCAGTATTTT. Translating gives CASSYSRADTDTQYF.

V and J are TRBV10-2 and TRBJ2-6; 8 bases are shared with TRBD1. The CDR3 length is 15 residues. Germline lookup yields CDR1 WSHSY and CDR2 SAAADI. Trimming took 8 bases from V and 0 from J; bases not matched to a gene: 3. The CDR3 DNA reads TGCGCCAGCGGACAGGGCAGCTCTGGGGCCAACGTCCTGACTTTC. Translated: CASGQGSSGANVLTF.

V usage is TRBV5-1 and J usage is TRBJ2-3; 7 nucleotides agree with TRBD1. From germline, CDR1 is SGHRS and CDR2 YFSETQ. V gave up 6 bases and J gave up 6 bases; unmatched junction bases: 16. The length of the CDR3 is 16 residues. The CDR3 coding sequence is TGCGCCAGCACCCTGGGGGTGACAGGGTCATCTGATACGCAGTATTTT. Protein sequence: CASTLGVTGSSDTQYF.

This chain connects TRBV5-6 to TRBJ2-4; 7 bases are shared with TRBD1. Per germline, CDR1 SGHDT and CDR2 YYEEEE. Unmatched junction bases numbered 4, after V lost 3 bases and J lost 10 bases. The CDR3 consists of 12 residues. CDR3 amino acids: CASSSRGMIQYF. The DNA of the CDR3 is TGTGCCAGCAGCTCCAGGGGGATGATTCAGTACTTC.

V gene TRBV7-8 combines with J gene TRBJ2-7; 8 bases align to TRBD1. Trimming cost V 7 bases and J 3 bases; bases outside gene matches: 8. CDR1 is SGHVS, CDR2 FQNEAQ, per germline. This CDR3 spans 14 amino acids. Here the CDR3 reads CASTDPDRDYEQYF. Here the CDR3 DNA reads TGTGCCAGCACCGACCCGGACAGGGACTACGAGCAGTACTTC.

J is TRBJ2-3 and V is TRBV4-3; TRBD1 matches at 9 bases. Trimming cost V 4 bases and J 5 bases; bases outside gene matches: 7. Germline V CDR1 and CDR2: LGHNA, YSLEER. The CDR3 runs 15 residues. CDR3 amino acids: CASSPGTGRGDTQYF. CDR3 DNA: TGCGCCAGCAGCCCAGGGACAGGGAGGGGAGATACGCAGTATTTT.

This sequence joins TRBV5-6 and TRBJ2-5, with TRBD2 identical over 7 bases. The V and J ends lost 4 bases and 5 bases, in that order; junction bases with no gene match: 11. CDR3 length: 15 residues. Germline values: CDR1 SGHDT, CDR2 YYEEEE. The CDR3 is CASSTLTSWYETQYF. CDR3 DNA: TGTGCCAGCAGCACACTGACTAGCTGGTATGAGACCCAGTACTTC.

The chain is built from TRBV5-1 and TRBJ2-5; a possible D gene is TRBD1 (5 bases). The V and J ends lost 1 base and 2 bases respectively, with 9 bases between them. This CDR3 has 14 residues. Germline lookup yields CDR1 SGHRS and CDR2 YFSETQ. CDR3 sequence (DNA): TGCGCCAGCAGCTTGACTACAGGACAAGAGACCCAGTACTTC. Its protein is CASSLTTGQETQYF.

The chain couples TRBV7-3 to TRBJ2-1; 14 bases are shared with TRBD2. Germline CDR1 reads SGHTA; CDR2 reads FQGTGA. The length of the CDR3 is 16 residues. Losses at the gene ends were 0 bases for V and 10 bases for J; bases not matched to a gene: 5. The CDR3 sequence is CASSLTGLAGAREQFF. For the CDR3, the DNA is TGTGCCAGCAGCTTAACGGGACTAGCGGGAGCAAGAGAGCAGTTCTTC.